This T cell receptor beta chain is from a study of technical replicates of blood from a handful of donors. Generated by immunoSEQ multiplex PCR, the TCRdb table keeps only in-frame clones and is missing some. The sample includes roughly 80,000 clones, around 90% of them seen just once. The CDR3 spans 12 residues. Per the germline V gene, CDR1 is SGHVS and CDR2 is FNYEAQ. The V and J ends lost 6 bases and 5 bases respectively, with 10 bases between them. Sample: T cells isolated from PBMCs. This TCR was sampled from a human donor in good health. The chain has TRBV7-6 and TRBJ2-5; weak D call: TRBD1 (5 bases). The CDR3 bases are TGTGCCAGCAGTCAACACAGGGAGACCCAGTACTTC. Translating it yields CASSQHRETQYF.